The 14 T cell receptor beta chains in this list originate from one sample, sequenced in a study of T cell responses to AZD1222 COVID-19 vaccine. Assay used: immunoSEQ multiplex PCR; TCRdb lists only in-frame clones, some missing. The sample contains roughly 100,000 clones, nearly 90% of which appear only once. The starting material was peripheral blood, obtained 28 days after the second AZD1222 dose. These receptors were collected from an adult who received the AZD1222 COVID-19 vaccine.

V is TRBV3-1 (or the pseudogene TRBV3-2) and J is TRBJ2-7; a possible D gene is TRBD1 (6 bases). The V end lost 1 base, the J end lost 0 bases, and 7 bases lay between the germline ends. Germline-derived CDR1 and CDR2 are LGHDT and YNNKEL (reference sequence). The CDR3 is 14 residues long. CDR3 amino acids: CASSQGTVSYEQYF. As DNA, the CDR3 is TGTGCCAGCAGCCAAGGGACAGTCTCCTACGAGCAGTACTTC.

The chain combines TRBV28 with TRBJ1-2, with unresolved D. The CDR3 is 12 amino acids. The germline V gene has CDR1 MDHEN and CDR2 SYDVKM. V lost 4 bases and J lost 4, with 7 bases in between. In DNA form, the CDR3 reads TGTGCCAGCAGTTCGTGGGGCTATGGCTACACCTTC. It codes for CASSSWGYGYTF.

The rearrangement links TRBV28 to TRBJ2-7; 9 bases map to TRBD2. Germline CDR1 reads MDHEN; CDR2 reads SYDVKM. Trimming at V came to 4 bases and at J to 0 bases, leaving 4 bases not matched to a gene. The CDR3 contains 15 residues. CDR3 protein: CASSWSGRNSYEQYF. CDR3 coding DNA: TGTGCCAGCAGTTGGAGCGGGAGGAACTCCTACGAGCAGTACTTC.

The chain links TRBV10-1 to TRBJ2-7; D gene ambiguous. Germline CDR1 and CDR2: WNHNN and SYGVQD (reference sequence). The CDR3 covers 13 residues. The ends were cut back, 2 bases at V and 3 bases at J, with 8 bases in the middle. CDR3 DNA: TGCGCCAGCAGTGAGAACGGCTACTACGAGCAGTACTTC. This codes for CASSENGYYEQYF.

The chain is built from TRBV9 and TRBJ2-5, with TRBD2 matching over 7 bases. Germline CDR1 reads SGDLS; CDR2 reads YYNGEE. Trimming took 4 bases from V and 10 from J; bases not matched to a gene: 16. CDR3 size: 15 residues. CDR3 nucleotides: TGTGCCAGCAGCACCACGTGGGGGAGGGGTGAAGTCCAGTACTTC. Protein product: CASSTTWGRGEVQYF. Drawing the rest from reference TRBV9 and TRBJ2-5, the complete variable domain is DSGVTQTPKHLITATGQRVTLRCSPRSGDLSVYWYQQSLDQGLQFLIQYYNGEERAKGNILERFSAQQFPDLHSELNLSSLELGDSALYFCASSTTWGRGEVQYFGPGTRLLVL.

This clone was detected only a few times. The CDR3 nucleotides are TGTGCCTTGCAGCGTCCCTACGACAGGGTTTTGTATTTT. Translating gives CALQRPYDRVLYF. The chain links TRBV7-2 to TRBJ2-3, with 7 positions matching TRBD1. Germline V CDR1 and CDR2: SGHTA, FQGNSA. V was pared by 11 bases and J by 14 bases, with 19 bases of the junction left unmatched. This CDR3 is 13 amino acids long.

The V gene is TRBV4-1, the J gene TRBJ1-6; 7 nucleotides line up with TRBD1. Germline trimming cut 0 bases from V and 5 bases from J; bases unmatched to any gene: 7. The germline V gene has CDR1 MGHRA and CDR2 YSYEKL. This CDR3 spans 17 amino acids. CDR3 amino acids: CASSQDRGRGNNSPLHF. The CDR3 nucleotides are TGCGCCAGCAGCCAAGATAGGGGCAGGGGGAATAATTCACCCCTCCACTTT.

The J gene is TRBJ2-1, the V gene TRBV19; D call uncertain. Trimming shortened V by 3 bases and J by 4 bases, and 16 bases separated the two germline ends. This CDR3 comprises 16 residues. Looked up from germline, CDR1 is LNHDA and CDR2 is SQIVND (reference sequence). The CDR3 bases are TGTGCCAGTAGTATGGATTGGGGTAAAGGTTACAATGAGCAGTTCTTC. Its protein is CASSMDWGKGYNEQFF.

This chain uses TRBV5-1 with TRBJ2-3, with 10 bases that match TRBD1. Unmatched junction bases numbered 5, after V lost 0 bases and J lost 1 base. The CDR3 has 17 amino acids. Germline CDR1 SGHRS, CDR2 YFSETQ. The chain's CDR3 is CASSLAAGTGGTDTQYF. The DNA of the CDR3 is TGCGCCAGCAGCTTGGCGGCGGGGACAGGGGGCACAGATACGCAGTATTTT.

This sequence joins TRBV29-1 and TRBJ1-1, with D possibly TRBD1 on 6 matching bases. In germline, CDR1 is SQVTM, CDR2 ANQGSEA. CDR3 length: 13 residues. The V end lost 2 bases, the J end lost 2 bases, and 9 bases lay between the germline ends. CDR3 DNA: TGCAGCGTTGAAACAGGGATAAACACTGAAGCTTTCTTT. This encodes CSVETGINTEAFF. Based on the CDR3 plus reference TRBV29-1 and TRBJ1-1, the full variable domain is SAVISQKPSRDICQRGTSLTIQCQVDSQVTMMFWYRQQPGQSLTLIATANQGSEATYESGFVIDKFPISRPNLTFSTLTVSNMSPEDSSIYLCSVETGINTEAFFGQGTRLTVV.

The chain combines TRBV5-1 with TRBJ1-1; TRBD1 might be the D (5 bases). This CDR3 is 15 amino acids long. V lost 2 bases to trimming and J lost 5 bases, with 16 bases between them. Per the germline V gene, CDR1 is SGHRS and CDR2 is YFSETQ. The CDR3 DNA follows: TGCGCCAGCAGCTTTAACCGGGGCTCGGGAACTGAAGCTTTCTTT. Protein sequence: CASSFNRGSGTEAFF.

The chain uses TRBV4-3 and TRBJ1-2; D possibly corresponds to TRBD1 (6 bases). The CDR3 is made up of 16 amino acids. CDR1 and CDR2 from the germline V gene are LGHNA and YSLEER. V shed 1 base and J shed 2 bases, with 14 bases lying between them. CDR3 nucleotide sequence: TGCGCCAGCAGCCAAGTATGGCAGGGGCGAAACTATGGCTACACCTTC. Translated: CASSQVWQGRNYGYTF.

The chain is built from TRBV3-1 (or the pseudogene TRBV3-2) and TRBJ1-2, with 8 positions matching TRBD1. CDR1 LGHDT and CDR2 YNNKEL come from the germline V gene (reference sequence). This CDR3 comprises 15 residues. Germline trimming cut 0 bases from V and 7 bases from J; bases unmatched to any gene: 7. The CDR3 bases are TGTGCCAGCAGCCAAGATGGGGCAGGGGGCTCTGGCTACACCTTC. As protein: CASSQDGAGGSGYTF.

The CDR3 protein is CASSLAETPGNGYTF. Written as DNA, the CDR3 is TGTGCCAGCAGCTTAGCGGAGACACCCGGGAATGGCTACACCTTC. The J gene is TRBJ1-2, the V gene TRBV7-9; D gene uncertain. Germline loops: CDR1 SEHNR, CDR2 FQNEAQ (reference sequence). Trimming took off 0 bases at V and 6 bases at J, with 14 bases between the two ends. This CDR3 has 15 amino acids.